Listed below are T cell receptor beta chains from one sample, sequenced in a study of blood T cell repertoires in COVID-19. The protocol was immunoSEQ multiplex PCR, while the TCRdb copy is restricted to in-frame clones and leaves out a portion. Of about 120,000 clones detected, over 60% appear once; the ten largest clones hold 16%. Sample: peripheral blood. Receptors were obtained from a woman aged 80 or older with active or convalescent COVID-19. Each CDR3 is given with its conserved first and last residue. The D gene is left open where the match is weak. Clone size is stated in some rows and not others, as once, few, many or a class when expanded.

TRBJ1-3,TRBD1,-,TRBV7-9,TGTGCCAGCAGTAATACAGGGGTTTTTGGAAACACCATATATTTT,CASSNTGVFGNTIYF
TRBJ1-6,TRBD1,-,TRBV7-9,TGTGCCAGCAGCAAGGGACAGGGTAATTCACCCCTCCACTTT,CASSKGQGNSPLHF
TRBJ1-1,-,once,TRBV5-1,TGCGCCAGCAGCTTAACGGGCCTATCGGGAACTGAAGCTTTCTTT,CASSLTGLSGTEAFF
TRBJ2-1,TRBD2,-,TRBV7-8,TGTGCCAGCAGCTTAGTCAGGCTAGCGGGAGTCAATGAGCAGTTCTTC,CASSLVRLAGVNEQFF
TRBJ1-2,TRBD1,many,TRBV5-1,TGCGCCAGCAGCTTGGGACAGGGCGGCTATGGCTACACCTTC,CASSLGQGGYGYTF
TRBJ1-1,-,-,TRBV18,TGTGCCAGCTCAGAAACCCGGGGTACTGAAGCTTTCTTT,CASSETRGTEAFF
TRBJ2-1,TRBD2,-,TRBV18,TGTGCCAGCAAAACTAGCGGGAGTAGCGATGAGCAGTTCTTC,CASKTSGSSDEQFF
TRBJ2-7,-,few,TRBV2,TGTGCCAGCAGTGACGCGATCTACGAGCAGTACTTC,CASSDAIYEQYF
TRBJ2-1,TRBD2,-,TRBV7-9,TGTGCCAGCAGCTTAGCGGGAGGGCCTGTAAATGAGCAGTTCTTC,CASSLAGGPVNEQFF
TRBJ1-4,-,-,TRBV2,TGTGCCAGCTCTCCTAATGAAAAACTGTTTTTT,CASSPNEKLFF
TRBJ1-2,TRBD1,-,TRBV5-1,TGCGCCAGCAGCTATGGACAGGGGGCGTTTGGCTACACCTTC,CASSYGQGAFGYTF
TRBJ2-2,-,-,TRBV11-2,TGTGCCAGCAGCTTAGACAGGGAAGGGGAGCTGTTTTTT,CASSLDREGELFF
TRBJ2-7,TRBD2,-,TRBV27,TGTGCCAGCAGTCAGATCGGACTAGGAGCCTACGAGCAGTACTTC,CASSQIGLGAYEQYF
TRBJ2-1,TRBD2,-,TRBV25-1,TGTGCCAGCATGTTAGCGGGAGCTACCTACAATGAGCAGTTCTTC,CASMLAGATYNEQFF
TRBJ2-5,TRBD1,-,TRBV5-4,TGTGCCAGCAGCCCACGACAGGGGGCAGTGGAGACCCAGTACTTC,CASSPRQGAVETQYF
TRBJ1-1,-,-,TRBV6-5,TGTGCCAGTAAGACAATTATGATGAACACTGAAGCTTTCTTT,CASKTIMMNTEAFF
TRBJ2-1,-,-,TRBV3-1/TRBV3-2,TGTGCCAGCAGCCCCTTGGGTGGGAGGTCTGGTTCCTACAATGAGCAGTTCTTC,CASSPLGGRSGSYNEQFF
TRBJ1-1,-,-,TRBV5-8,TGTGCCAGCAGCCCACCGGGACTCATGAACACTGAAGCTTTCTTT,CASSPPGLMNTEAFF
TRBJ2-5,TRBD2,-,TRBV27,TGTGCCACCGCGCCCGGGCTAGCGGTTCAAGAGACCCAGTACTTC,CATAPGLAVQETQYF
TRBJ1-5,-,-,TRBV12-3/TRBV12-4,TGTGCCAGCAGTTTAGTCTCGAATCAGCCCCAGCATTTT,CASSLVSNQPQHF
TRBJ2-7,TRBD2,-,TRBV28,TGTGCCAGCAGTTTCCAGCGGGAGAGAAGGGAGCAGTACTTC,CASSFQRERREQYF
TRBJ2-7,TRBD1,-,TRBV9,TGTGCCAGCAGCCCCCGCCGGGGACAGGTTGTTGGCGAGCAGTACTTC,CASSPRRGQVVGEQYF
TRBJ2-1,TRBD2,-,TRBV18,TGTGCCAGCTCACCGGGACTAGCTTACAATGAGCAGTTCTTC,CASSPGLAYNEQFF
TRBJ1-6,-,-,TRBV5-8,TGTGCCAGCAGCTTGGAGCAGGGGAATTCACCCCTCCACTTT,CASSLEQGNSPLHF
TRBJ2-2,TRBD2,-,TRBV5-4,TGTGCCAGCAGGACCGGGACTAGCGGGAGTAGGACCGGGGAGCTGTTTTTT,CASRTGTSGSRTGELFF
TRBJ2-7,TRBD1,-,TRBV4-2,TGTGCCAGCAGCCCCCGGGACAGCGAAGCCTACGAGCAGTACTTC,CASSPRDSEAYEQYF
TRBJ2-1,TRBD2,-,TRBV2,TGTGCCAGCAGGGGACTAGCGGGAGAATACAATGAGCAGTTCTTC,CASRGLAGEYNEQFF
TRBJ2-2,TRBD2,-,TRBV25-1,TGTGCCACGTCCACTAGCGGGAGATTGGACACCGGGGAGCTGTTTTTT,CATSTSGRLDTGELFF
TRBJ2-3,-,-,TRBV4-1,TGCGCCAGCAGCCCACGTCAGGGGGGCTTCACAGATACGCAGTATTTT,CASSPRQGGFTDTQYF
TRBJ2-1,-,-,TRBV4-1,TGCGCCAGCAGCCCGGGGGAGGCCAATGAGCAGTTCTTC,CASSPGEANEQFF
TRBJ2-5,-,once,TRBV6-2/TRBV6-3,TGTGCCAGCAGTTACCGAGAGACCCAGTACTTC,CASSYRETQYF
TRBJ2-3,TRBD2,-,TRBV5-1,TGCGCCAGCAGCTTGGCCGCGCTAGCGGGAGTTTCGGATACGCAGTATTTT,CASSLAALAGVSDTQYF
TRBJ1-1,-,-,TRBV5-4,TGTGCCAGCAGCTTGTTTTTGAACGGGGACACTGAAGCTTTCTTT,CASSLFLNGDTEAFF
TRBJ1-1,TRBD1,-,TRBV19,TGTGCCAGTAGTATAGATCGGGACAGGGGCGGAGAAGCTTTCTTT,CASSIDRDRGGEAFF
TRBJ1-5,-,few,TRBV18,TGTGCCAGCTCACCTTCAGGAGGCGGCAATCAGCCCCAGCATTTT,CASSPSGGGNQPQHF
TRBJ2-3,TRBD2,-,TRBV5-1,TGCGCCAGCAGCAGAACGACTAGCGGTGACACAGATACGCAGTATTTT,CASSRTTSGDTDTQYF
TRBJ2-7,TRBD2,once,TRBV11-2,TGTGCCAGCAGCTCATACCGCCGCGGGAGGGCCACCTACGAGCAGTACTTC,CASSSYRRGRATYEQYF